This TCR beta chain was recovered during a study of CD8 T cells in Susac syndrome. Findings and limits, study-wide: A relatively small number of individuals underwent TCR sequencing and HLA analysis.

Those who served as multiple sclerosis controls were treatment-naive patients with stable or active relapsing-remitting disease. The TEMRA cells underwent FACS enrichment, while the CD8+ and CD4+ T cells underwent negative isolation. When the RNA was reverse transcribed, random hexamers were used with an input of about 0.5 to 1 ug. The authors amplified TCR beta CDR3 across 54 Vbeta and 13 Jbeta using immunoSEQ multiplex PCR. TCRdb passed the immunoSEQ multiplex PCR reads through MiXCR, listing each CDR3 protein once. The repertoire includes 150,000 to 180,000 distinct CDR3 sequences, around 95% of them detected once, and under 0.15% sits in the top ten. Turning to this clonotype: Its antigen is unidentified.

Germline CDR1 is DFQATT and CDR2 is SNEGSKA (reference sequence). The CDR3 is 16 residues long. The ends were cut back, 3 bases at V and 0 bases at J, with 16 bases in the middle. The chain has TRBV20-1 and TRBJ2-3, with D possibly matching TRBD2 (6 bases). The sequencing input was CD8+ T cells from PBMCs. This TCR derives from a human donor with multiple sclerosis. The CDR3 DNA reads as TGCAGTGCTAGGCCCCGCGGGGATCCAAGCACAGATACGCAGTATTTT. Protein sequence: CSARPRGDPSTDTQYF.